The rows below give T cell receptor beta chains drawn from one sample of a study of long-term antiretroviral therapy in people with HIV. This table comes from immunoSEQ multiplex PCR, and its TCRdb copy is limited to in-frame clones, with some not included. Seen here are some 25,000 clones, 84% observed once, and the top ten hold roughly 2.4%. The material was unsorted PBMCs, obtained 3 years after starting antiretroviral therapy. All receptors derive from a man in his forties or fifties with HIV. CDR3s include the opening cysteine and the closing phenylalanine or tryptophan. D genes are given only for firm matches. Some rows have no size entry. The others give once, few or many, or a class for an expanded clone.

j_gene: TRBJ1-5; d_gene: TRBD1; len: 16; abundance: .; v_gene: TRBV10-2; CDR3aa: CASRGTGTGFNQPQHF; CDR3nt: TGCGCCAGCAGGGGAACCGGGACAGGATTCAATCAGCCCCAGCATTTT
j_gene: TRBJ2-1; d_gene: TRBD2; len: 14; abundance: .; v_gene: TRBV28; CDR3aa: CASSSWTSPREQFF; CDR3nt: TGTGCCAGCAGTTCCTGGACTAGCCCACGTGAGCAGTTCTTC
j_gene: TRBJ1-1; d_gene: TRBD1; len: 16; abundance: once; v_gene: TRBV14; CDR3aa: CASSYADRGPRTEAFF; CDR3nt: TGTGCCAGCAGCTATGCGGACAGGGGGCCTCGCACTGAAGCTTTCTTT
j_gene: TRBJ2-7; d_gene: .; len: 14; abundance: .; v_gene: TRBV28; CDR3aa: CASSWRRSSYEQYF; CDR3nt: TGTGCCAGCAGTTGGCGCAGGAGCTCCTACGAGCAGTACTTC
j_gene: TRBJ2-7; d_gene: .; len: 14; abundance: .; v_gene: TRBV27; CDR3aa: CASSLNGGGYEQYF; CDR3nt: TGTGCCAGCAGTTTAAACGGGGGTGGCTACGAGCAGTACTTC
j_gene: TRBJ2-3; d_gene: .; len: 10; abundance: .; v_gene: TRBV20-1; CDR3aa: CSARVDTQYF; CDR3nt: TGCAGTGCTAGAGTAGATACGCAGTATTTT
j_gene: TRBJ1-2; d_gene: .; len: 13; abundance: once; v_gene: TRBV5-6; CDR3aa: CASSLVSGVGYTF; CDR3nt: TGTGCCAGCAGCTTGGTTTCCGGGGTCGGCTACACCTTC
j_gene: TRBJ1-1; d_gene: .; len: 16; abundance: .; v_gene: TRBV6-5; CDR3aa: CASSYSYREMNTEAFF; CDR3nt: TGTGCCAGCAGTTACTCTTACAGGGAGATGAACACTGAAGCTTTCTTT
j_gene: TRBJ1-4; d_gene: TRBD1; len: 14; abundance: .; v_gene: TRBV5-1; CDR3aa: CASSTTGSNEKLFF; CDR3nt: TGCGCCAGCAGCACGACAGGGTCTAATGAAAAACTGTTTTTT
j_gene: TRBJ2-2; d_gene: .; len: 15; abundance: .; v_gene: TRBV6-1; CDR3aa: CASSELGRATGELFF; CDR3nt: TGTGCCAGCAGTGAACTAGGCAGGGCCACCGGGGAGCTGTTTTTT
j_gene: TRBJ2-2; d_gene: TRBD1; len: 15; abundance: .; v_gene: TRBV6-6; CDR3aa: CASSPQGAVTGELFF; CDR3nt: TGTGCCAGCAGCCCCCAGGGGGCGGTCACCGGGGAGCTGTTTTTT
j_gene: TRBJ1-2; d_gene: TRBD1; len: 15; abundance: few; v_gene: TRBV7-9; CDR3aa: CASSSYGQGNYGYTF; CDR3nt: TGTGCCAGCAGCTCATATGGACAGGGTAACTATGGCTACACCTTC
j_gene: TRBJ2-3; d_gene: TRBD1; len: 17; abundance: .; v_gene: TRBV9; CDR3aa: CASLRQGAEPSTDTQYF; CDR3nt: TGTGCCAGCCTACGTCAGGGGGCGGAACCGAGCACAGATACGCAGTATTTT
j_gene: TRBJ1-2; d_gene: TRBD1; len: 15; abundance: .; v_gene: TRBV10-3; CDR3aa: CAISESETGRGGYTF; CDR3nt: TGTGCCATCAGTGAGTCCGAGACAGGGCGTGGGGGCTACACCTTC
j_gene: TRBJ1-3; d_gene: .; len: 19; abundance: .; v_gene: TRBV11-2; CDR3aa: CASSRVWGGAATSGNTIYF; CDR3nt: TGTGCCAGCAGCCGCGTCTGGGGGGGGGCCGCGACCTCTGGAAACACCATATATTTT
j_gene: TRBJ1-5; d_gene: .; len: 15; abundance: .; v_gene: TRBV5-1; CDR3aa: CASSDGTEINQPQHF; CDR3nt: TGCGCCAGCAGCGACGGGACGGAGATCAATCAGCCCCAGCATTTT
j_gene: TRBJ2-5; d_gene: TRBD2; len: 18; abundance: .; v_gene: TRBV9; CDR3aa: CASSAAGLAGGRGETQYF; CDR3nt: TGTGCCAGCAGCGCTGCGGGACTAGCGGGAGGTAGGGGAGAGACCCAGTACTTC
j_gene: TRBJ1-4; d_gene: TRBD1; len: 15; abundance: .; v_gene: TRBV7-6; CDR3aa: CASSLARTGEEKLFF; CDR3nt: TGTGCCAGCAGCTTAGCGCGAACAGGGGAGGAAAAACTGTTTTTT
j_gene: TRBJ2-1; d_gene: .; len: 16; abundance: .; v_gene: TRBV4-3; CDR3aa: CASSQDFGLLDNEQFF; CDR3nt: TGCGCCAGCAGCCAAGATTTTGGGCTCTTGGACAATGAGCAGTTCTTC
j_gene: TRBJ1-5; d_gene: TRBD1; len: 15; abundance: .; v_gene: TRBV2; CDR3aa: CASSPGTGIIQPQHF; CDR3nt: TGTGCCAGCAGTCCCGGGACAGGGATCATTCAGCCCCAGCATTTT
j_gene: TRBJ2-1; d_gene: TRBD2; len: 15; abundance: .; v_gene: TRBV6-5; CDR3aa: CASSSLLPSGVEQFF; CDR3nt: TGTGCCAGCAGTTCTCTCCTGCCTAGCGGGGTAGAGCAGTTCTTC
j_gene: TRBJ2-2; d_gene: TRBD2; len: 15; abundance: once; v_gene: TRBV15; CDR3aa: CATSRDATSAGELFF; CDR3nt: TGTGCCACCAGCAGAGATGCGACTAGCGCCGGGGAGCTGTTTTTT
j_gene: TRBJ1-4; d_gene: .; len: 13; abundance: .; v_gene: TRBV2; CDR3aa: CASSEEGPGPRVF; CDR3nt: TGTGCCAGCAGTGAAGAGGGCCCCGGTCCGCGGGTTTTT
j_gene: TRBJ2-2; d_gene: .; len: 15; abundance: .; v_gene: TRBV7-9; CDR3aa: CASSLVRRNTGELFF; CDR3nt: TGTGCCAGCAGCTTAGTTCGGAGAAACACCGGGGAGCTGTTTTTT
j_gene: TRBJ2-3; d_gene: .; len: 15; abundance: .; v_gene: TRBV5-1; CDR3aa: CASSLLDIRTDTQYF; CDR3nt: TGCGCCAGCAGCTTGTTGGACATTCGCACAGATACGCAGTATTTT
j_gene: TRBJ2-2; d_gene: .; len: 18; abundance: .; v_gene: TRBV5-5; CDR3aa: CASSPYTTGFGNTGELFF; CDR3nt: TGTGCCAGCAGCCCCTATACTACAGGGTTTGGCAACACCGGGGAGCTGTTTTTT
j_gene: TRBJ2-6; d_gene: .; len: 17; abundance: .; v_gene: TRBV7-9; CDR3aa: CASSFGGASSGANVLTF; CDR3nt: TGTGCCAGCAGCTTTGGAGGGGCCAGCTCTGGGGCCAACGTCCTGACTTTC
j_gene: TRBJ2-1; d_gene: TRBD2; len: 16; abundance: .; v_gene: TRBV4-1; CDR3aa: CASSHNSGGSYNEQFF; CDR3nt: TGCGCCAGCAGCCATAACAGCGGGGGCTCCTACAATGAGCAGTTCTTC
j_gene: TRBJ2-2; d_gene: TRBD2; len: 15; abundance: once; v_gene: TRBV7-9; CDR3aa: CAGAGGAPNTGELFF; CDR3nt: TGTGCCGGAGCGGGAGGCGCGCCGAACACCGGGGAGCTGTTTTTT
j_gene: TRBJ2-1; d_gene: TRBD1; len: 16; abundance: .; v_gene: TRBV15; CDR3aa: CATSRVRTGGRNEQFF; CDR3nt: TGTGCCACCAGCAGAGTTCGGACAGGGGGCAGGAATGAGCAGTTCTTC
j_gene: TRBJ1-5; d_gene: TRBD1; len: 14; abundance: few; v_gene: TRBV28; CDR3aa: CASRHRGRGQPQHF; CDR3nt: TGTGCCAGCAGGCACAGGGGGCGCGGGCAGCCCCAGCATTTT
j_gene: TRBJ1-2; d_gene: .; len: 15; abundance: once; v_gene: TRBV19; CDR3aa: CASTLGGGYLYGYTF; CDR3nt: TGTGCCAGTACCCTCGGCGGGGGGTACCTTTATGGCTACACCTTC
j_gene: TRBJ1-2; d_gene: .; len: 15; abundance: .; v_gene: TRBV6-5; CDR3aa: CASSYSLRGNYGYTF; CDR3nt: TGTGCCAGCAGTTACTCGTTGAGGGGAAACTATGGCTACACCTTC
j_gene: TRBJ2-1; d_gene: .; len: 15; abundance: .; v_gene: TRBV27; CDR3aa: CASSRRDRSYNEQFF; CDR3nt: TGTGCCAGCAGCCGGAGGGACAGATCTTACAATGAGCAGTTCTTC
j_gene: TRBJ2-7; d_gene: .; len: 12; abundance: .; v_gene: TRBV7-9; CDR3aa: CASSLRAYEQYF; CDR3nt: TGTGCCAGCAGCTTACGAGCCTACGAGCAGTACTTC
j_gene: TRBJ1-2; d_gene: .; len: 14; abundance: .; v_gene: TRBV18; CDR3aa: CASSPRGVNYGYTF; CDR3nt: TGTGCCAGCTCACCCCGGGGGGTTAACTATGGCTACACCTTC
j_gene: TRBJ1-3; d_gene: .; len: 12; abundance: .; v_gene: TRBV19; CDR3aa: CASGISGNTIYF; CDR3nt: TGTGCCAGCGGAATCTCTGGAAACACCATATATTTT
j_gene: TRBJ1-1; d_gene: TRBD1; len: 15; abundance: .; v_gene: TRBV12-5; CDR3aa: CASGFLGQGAGEAFF; CDR3nt: TGTGCTAGTGGATTCTTAGGACAGGGGGCAGGTGAAGCTTTCTTT
j_gene: TRBJ1-4; d_gene: .; len: 14; abundance: once; v_gene: TRBV11-2; CDR3aa: CASSLAGAGEKLFF; CDR3nt: TGTGCCAGCAGCTTAGCGGGCGCCGGGGAAAAACTGTTTTTT
j_gene: TRBJ1-2; d_gene: .; len: 13; abundance: .; v_gene: TRBV28; CDR3aa: CASLDGSLRGYTF; CDR3nt: TGTGCCAGCCTGGACGGGAGCCTCAGGGGCTACACCTTC
j_gene: TRBJ1-3; d_gene: .; len: 16; abundance: .; v_gene: TRBV5-1; CDR3aa: CASSLAGGRGGNTIYF; CDR3nt: TGCGCCAGCAGCTTGGCCGGGGGGCGAGGTGGAAACACCATATATTTT
j_gene: TRBJ1-2; d_gene: .; len: 14; abundance: .; v_gene: TRBV2; CDR3aa: CASTESEGGYGYTF; CDR3nt: TGTGCCAGCACGGAATCAGAAGGGGGCTATGGCTACACCTTC
j_gene: TRBJ2-7; d_gene: .; len: 15; abundance: .; v_gene: TRBV6-1; CDR3aa: CASSEGYTLPYEQYF; CDR3nt: TGTGCCAGCAGTGAAGGGTACACTCTCCCCTACGAGCAGTACTTC
j_gene: TRBJ1-1; d_gene: TRBD1; len: 14; abundance: .; v_gene: TRBV4-3; CDR3aa: CASSPGQGGTEAFF; CDR3nt: TGCGCCAGCAGCCCGGGACAGGGCGGCACTGAAGCTTTCTTT
j_gene: TRBJ2-7; d_gene: .; len: 12; abundance: .; v_gene: TRBV27; CDR3aa: CASSLLGGEQYF; CDR3nt: TGTGCCAGCAGTTTGCTAGGTGGCGAGCAGTACTTC
j_gene: TRBJ1-1; d_gene: .; len: 14; abundance: .; v_gene: TRBV10-3; CDR3aa: CAISESTRGTEAFF; CDR3nt: TGTGCCATCAGTGAGTCGACGAGGGGTACTGAAGCTTTCTTT
j_gene: TRBJ2-3; d_gene: .; len: 17; abundance: .; v_gene: TRBV28; CDR3aa: CASSLGGGRLFTDTQYF; CDR3nt: TGTGCCAGCAGTTTAGGAGGAGGGCGCCTGTTCACAGATACGCAGTATTTT
j_gene: TRBJ1-6; d_gene: .; len: 15; abundance: .; v_gene: TRBV7-2; CDR3aa: CASSPRSGRNSPLHF; CDR3nt: TGTGCCAGCAGCCCCCGGTCGGGCAGGAATTCACCCCTCCACTTT